A selection of T cell receptor beta chains follows, all from one sample in a study of regulatory T cells in long-lasting Graves disease. From the multiplex PCR reads, TCRdb called clonotypes with MiXCR, one entry per CDR3 protein. The sample consists of some 490,000 distinct CDR3 sequences, 12% of them appearing once. The same sample was also used in a study of T cells in Graves' hyperthyroidism and ophthalmopathy.

Sequencing used peripheral blood mononuclear cells (PBMCs), obtained at new diagnosis, from a patient treated with antithyroid drugs. Source of these receptors: a woman under 40 with Graves disease. The CDR3 runs from the conserved cysteine through the conserved F or W. Fields, in order: V gene, CDR3 protein.

TRBV24-1,CATSEPDYNNEQFF
TRBV2,CASSERYGYTF
TRBV20-1,CSARRGGGVTYEQYF
TRBV28,CASSPGPENQPQHF
TRBV27,CASSPRASGRADLNEQYF
TRBV5-6,CASSGESGTDPYNEQFF
TRBV6-1,CASSEAGTGELFF
TRBV6-5,CASSYSDSTDTRYF
TRBV30,CAWGSEIWETQYF
TRBV24-1,CATSVDAVGNEQFF
TRBV6-2/TRBV6-3,CASSYSETSGSPYEQYF
TRBV19,CASSDQTRTGSNHGYTF
TRBV7-3,CASSLSGQTNSPLHF
TRBV4-1,CASSPQDRGNNEQFF
TRBV5-6,CASSLGGLAGGSYNEQFF
TRBV7-9,CASSLGTSGRPDTQYF
TRBV3-1,CASSQTGSPLHF
TRBV19,CASSKVGTYGVRDTIYF
TRBV12-3/TRBV12-4,CASSPIPPEAFF
TRBV19,CATQPGTFRSEDSPLHF
TRBV5-8,CASRTPNRNQPQHF
TRBV2,CASSLGTEYSDTQYF
TRBV29-1,CSVGAGVGAGELFF
TRBV7-8,CASSLRRGFWEGPEAFF
TRBV12-3/TRBV12-4,CASSLEAGLSQETQYF
TRBV9,CASSVREGSYNEQFF
TRBV7-8,CASSPRLNTDTQYF
TRBV3-1,CASSQVGGTEAFF
TRBV5-1,CASSPSRQNFHTQYF
TRBV6-2/TRBV6-3,CASRAGGGGSYEQYF
TRBV7-9,CASSPGAPNTEAFF